Many counts were recorded for the clone carrying this T cell receptor beta chain. The antigen remains unidentified. This CDR3 region has 14 residues. After removal of 4 bases from V and 5 bases from J, the junction contained 6 bases not matched to a gene. The data stem from a study of response to subunit inactivated influenza vaccine. General study points: Authors suggested that a seasonal influenza vaccination recruits few new T cells each time.

TCRdb re-called the RT-PCR reads with MiXCR, one entry per CDR3 protein. Of 860,000 or so distinct CDR3 sequences in the sample, 21% were seen once. The clonotype comes from a man aged 50 to 60 who received an inactivated influenza vaccine. The sample was PBMCs from blood, taken around 5 days after vaccination. The chain is built from TRBV12-3 or TRBV12-4 and TRBJ1-1, with 8 bases aligning to TRBD1. CDR3 protein: CASSYGQGGTEAFF. DNA for the CDR3: TGTGCCAGCAGTTACGGACAGGGAGGGACTGAAGCTTTCTTT.